The present entry profiles one T cell receptor (beta chain) with its context. The sample holds a few counts of this clonotype. This receptor's antigen is unknown. The sample holds no much larger clone one base away, and base qualities are not on file. Synthesis of TCR cDNA relied on 5'RACE template switching, a step that introduced a universal primer site along with unique molecular identifiers. Priming of cDNA synthesis was performed from both the TCR alpha and TCR beta constant segments. Library amplification involved two PCR steps, and the second step added sample barcodes and sequencing adapters. Sequencing of the libraries was done on either Illumina HiSeq 2500 (2x100 bp) or NovaSeq (2x150 bp). The authors' analysis ran thus. MIGEC was used to demultiplex reads and collapse the reads into UMI consensus sequences, and MiXCR was used for V(D)J alignment. Vaccine-responding clonotypes were identified with edgeR using replicate PBMC samples, with FDR below 0.01 and a log2 fold change above 5 up to day 15 being required. CD4 or CD8 identity was assigned to each bulk clonotype according to whether the clonotype was present at higher abundance in the sequenced CD4 repertoire or the sequenced CD8 repertoire. In-frame beta chains were kept once TCRdb had trimmed the public reads at Q25 with fastp and called clones with MiXCR. Merged by CDR3 protein, the rows form single entries marked with the most common genes and DNA. The authors' filters were not applied to this entry. Across this sample there are approximately 550,000 distinct CDR3 sequences, with over 15% seen only once. The ten largest clones take up approximately 14% of the sample.

This specimen comes from a study of T cells after yellow fever vaccination (dated by TCRdb to 2018 to 2020). Study-level background: The SMART-Seq v4 Ultra Low Input RNA kit was used to prepare libraries from fractions with low cell numbers. Two healthy male donors, one aged 18 to 30 and one aged 30 to 40 years, were included in the cohort. To track T-cell clones before and after primary and booster YFV17D yellow fever vaccination, bulk TCR alpha and beta repertoires were sequenced longitudinally. Bulk PBMC replicates and cell subsets were isolated from blood drawn at multiple timepoints before and after both primary and secondary immunization. Broad study findings and their caveats: Most clones expanded after primary vaccination (almost 97% of CD4 and roughly 90% of CD8) were re-detected after the booster, suggesting that broad memory maintenance occurred. Because the study included only two donors, the extent to which the findings can be generalized is limited. Computational filtering was needed because FACS-sorted repertoires could contain abundant contaminating clonotypes from the bulk population. Compared with the primary T-cell response, the secondary T-cell response was faster but weaker, reaching its peak on day 5 rather than on day 15. A small fraction of clonotypes appeared in both the CD4 and CD8 compartments, likely as a result of convergent recombination.

The treatment or condition label of this sample denotes: live attenuated yellow fever vaccine strain. At each blood-draw timepoint, two biological replicates of bulk PBMCs were collected. A standard Ficoll-Paque protocol was used to isolate PBMCs from peripheral blood. TriZol was used to extract RNA from bulk PBMCs, from CD4 and CD8 fractions, and from dextramer-positive and dextramer-negative fractions. V is reduced by 6 bases and J by 6 bases, leaving a spacing of 17 bases between them. Including the terminal cysteine and phenylalanine, the CDR3 comprises 14 residues. Here the CDR3 DNA is all that survives: 42 bases in frame from base 1.

The specimen comprised PBMCs, sampled 15 days after the yellow fever booster vaccination. The source of this sequence is a man younger than 40 who received the YFV17D yellow fever vaccine. The chain couples TRBV12-3 or TRBV12-4 to TRBJ1-1; TRBD1 is a weak D gene call, 5 bases matching. Read as DNA, the sequence is TGTGCCAGCAGACCTCCCGGGGAGGGGCCTGAAGCTTTCTTT. Its protein reads: CASRPPGEGPEAFF.